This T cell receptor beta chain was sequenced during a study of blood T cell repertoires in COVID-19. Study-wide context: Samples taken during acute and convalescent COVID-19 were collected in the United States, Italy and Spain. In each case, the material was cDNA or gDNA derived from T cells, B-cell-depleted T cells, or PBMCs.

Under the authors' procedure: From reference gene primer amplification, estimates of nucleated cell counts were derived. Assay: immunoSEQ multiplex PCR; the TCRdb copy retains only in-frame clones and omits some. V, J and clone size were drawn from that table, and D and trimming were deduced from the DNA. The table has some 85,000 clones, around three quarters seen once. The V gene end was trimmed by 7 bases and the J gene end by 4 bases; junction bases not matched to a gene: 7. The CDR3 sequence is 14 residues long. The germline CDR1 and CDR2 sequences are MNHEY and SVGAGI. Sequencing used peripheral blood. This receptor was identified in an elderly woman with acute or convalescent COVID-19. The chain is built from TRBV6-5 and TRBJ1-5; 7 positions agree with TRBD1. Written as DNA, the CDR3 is TGTGCCAGCATAAGGGACAGTCTGAATCAGCCCCAGCATTTT. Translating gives CASIRDSLNQPQHF.